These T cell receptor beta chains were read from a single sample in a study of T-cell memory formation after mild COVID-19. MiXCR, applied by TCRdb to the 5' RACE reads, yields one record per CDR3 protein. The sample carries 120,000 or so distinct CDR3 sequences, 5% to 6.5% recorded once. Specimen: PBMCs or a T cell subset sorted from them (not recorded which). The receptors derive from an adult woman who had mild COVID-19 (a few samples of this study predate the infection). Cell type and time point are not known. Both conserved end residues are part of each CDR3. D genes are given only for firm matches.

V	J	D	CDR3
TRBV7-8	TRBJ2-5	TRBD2	CASSLVGGMETQYF
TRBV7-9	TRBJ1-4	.	CASSLGYSGNEKLFF
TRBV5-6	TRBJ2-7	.	CASSLAFYEQYF
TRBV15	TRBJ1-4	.	CATSRDIRDTNEKLFF
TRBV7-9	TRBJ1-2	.	CASSLALGQLAKGYTF
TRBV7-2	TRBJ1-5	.	CASSDSWGSNQPQHF
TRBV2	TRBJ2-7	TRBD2	CASSAPGLAGAYEQYF
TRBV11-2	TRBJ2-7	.	CASTLELASYEQYF
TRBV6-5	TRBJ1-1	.	CASSYDDRRTAFF
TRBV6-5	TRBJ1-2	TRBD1	CASTETGGRNGYTF
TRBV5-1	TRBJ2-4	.	CASSLAEAKNIQYF
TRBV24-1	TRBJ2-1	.	CATGGYNEQFF
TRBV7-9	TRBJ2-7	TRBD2	CASSLVGWGLAETSYEQYF
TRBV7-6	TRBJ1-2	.	CASKKVTDKGRGYTF
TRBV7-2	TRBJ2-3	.	CASSHPGGGGKTDTQYF
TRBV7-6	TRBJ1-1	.	CASSLREGNTEAFF
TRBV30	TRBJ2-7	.	CAWSSQGYEQYF
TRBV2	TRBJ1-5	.	CASSNDGGRTDNQPQHF
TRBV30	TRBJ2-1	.	CAWRGDFYNEQFF
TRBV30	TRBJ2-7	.	CAWKPRGPFYEQYF
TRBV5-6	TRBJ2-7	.	CASSFQNSAHEQYF
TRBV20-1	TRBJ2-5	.	CSAETGTLEETQYF
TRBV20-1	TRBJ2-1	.	CSARRGPYLSDEQFF
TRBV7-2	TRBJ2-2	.	CASSIGGAGTGELFF
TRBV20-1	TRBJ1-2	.	CSAIHESRTYGYTF
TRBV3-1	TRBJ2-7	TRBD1	CASSQDDRDEQYF
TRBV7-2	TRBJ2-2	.	CASSLGVSKSGELFF
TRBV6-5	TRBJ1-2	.	CASSYTVGGHYGYTF
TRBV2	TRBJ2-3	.	CASSGGGAGFDTQYF
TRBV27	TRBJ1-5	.	CASSSRNQPQHF
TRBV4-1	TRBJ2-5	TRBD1	CASSQGQGAETQYF
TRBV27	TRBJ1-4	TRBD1	CASSQRQGWEKLFF
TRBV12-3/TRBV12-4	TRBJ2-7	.	CASRSTGPYEQYF
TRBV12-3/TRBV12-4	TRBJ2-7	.	CASSAYSYYEQYF
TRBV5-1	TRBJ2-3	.	CASSSSLPGSTDTQYF
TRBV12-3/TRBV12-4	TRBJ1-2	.	CASSLGGWGGYTF
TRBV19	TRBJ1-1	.	CASSPGRMRDTEAFF
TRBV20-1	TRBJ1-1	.	CSASRGGSGTEAFF
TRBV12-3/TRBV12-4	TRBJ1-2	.	CASSRRGGDNYGYTF
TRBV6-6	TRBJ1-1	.	CASSYSNPRLNTEAFF
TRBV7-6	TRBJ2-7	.	CASSPGQPTYEQYF
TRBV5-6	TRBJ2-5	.	CASSSPKFGTARGETQYF
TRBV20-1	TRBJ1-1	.	CSALSENTEAFF
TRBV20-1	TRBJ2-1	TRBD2	CSARDPGLVSYNEQFF
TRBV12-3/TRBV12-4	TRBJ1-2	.	CASAAGEGYGYTF
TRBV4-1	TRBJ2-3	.	CASSQDRAQTDTQYF
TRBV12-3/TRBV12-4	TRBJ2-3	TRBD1	CASSLGWDRAPDTQYF
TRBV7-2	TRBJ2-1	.	CASSPFYNEQFF
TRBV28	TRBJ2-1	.	CASSASGFSYNEQFF
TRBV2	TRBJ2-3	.	CASTLTDTQYF
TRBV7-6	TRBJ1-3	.	CASSLDPGGTHSGNTIYF
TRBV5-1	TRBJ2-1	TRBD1	CASSPGQVYNEQFF
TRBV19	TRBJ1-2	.	CASILTGTAYGYTF
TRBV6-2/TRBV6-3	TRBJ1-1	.	CASSEPYRTEAFF
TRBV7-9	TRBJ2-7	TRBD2	CASSSGTSEYEQYF
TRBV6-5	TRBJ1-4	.	CASRPFEKGREKLFF
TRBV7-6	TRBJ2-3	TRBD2	CASSPLAGRTDTQYF
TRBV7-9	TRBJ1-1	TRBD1	CASSLFGTGDTEAFF
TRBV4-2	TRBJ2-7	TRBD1	CASSRRKGQFTYEQYF
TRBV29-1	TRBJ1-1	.	CSVARVRGMNTEAFF